Below are 20 T cell receptor beta chains sequenced from a single sample in a study of beta chain features in type 1 diabetes. For these TCRs, the target antigens are not known. TCRB transcripts that were expressed got sequenced, as all of the isolated RNA had been reverse transcribed. Clones were read by immunoSEQ multiplex PCR, and TCRdb kept only the in-frame ones, dropping some. The data show approximately 150,000 clones, around 9% seen once. The study, taken as a whole, reports: TCRB CDR3s from Type 1 diabetes patients were moderately but significantly shorter in all four CD4+ subsets.

The sequencing sample was made of central memory CD4+ T cells from blood. The receptors here all came from a man aged 30 to 39 with type 1 diabetes.

The chain joins TRBV28 to TRBJ1-5, with 10 bases aligning to TRBD1. CDR3 length equals 15 residues. Germline trimming cut 6 bases from V and 4 bases from J; bases unmatched to any gene: 6. The V gene's germline CDR1 is MDHEN and CDR2 SYDVKM. CDR3: CASSKDRGGNQPQHF. In nucleotides, the CDR3 is TGTGCCAGCAGCAAGGACAGGGGGGGAAATCAGCCCCAGCATTTT. The full variable domain, its missing parts supplied by reference TRBV28 and TRBJ1-5, is DVKVTQSSRYLVKRTGEKVFLECVQDMDHENMFWYRQDPGLGLRLIYFSYDVKMKEKGDIPEGYSVSREKKERFSLILESASTNQTSMYLCASSKDRGGNQPQHFGDGTRLSIL.

This clone has only a few counts. V is TRBV10-3 and J is TRBJ1-1; 7 positions agree with TRBD1. Per the germline V gene, CDR1 is ENHRY and CDR2 is SYGVKD. The CDR3 has 13 residues. The ends lost 6 bases at V and 5 bases at J; junction bases unmatched: 6. The CDR3 sequence is CAISVRGDTEAFF. The CDR3 bases are TGTGCCATCAGCGTCAGGGGGGATACTGAAGCTTTCTTT.

The gene calls are TRBV5-1 and TRBJ2-2; the D gene is possibly TRBD2 (5 bases). Germline CDR1 is SGHRS and CDR2 is YFSETQ. The V end was cut by 0 bases, the J end by 0 bases, with 9 bases between. The CDR3 is 16 residues long. CDR3 in DNA: TGCGCCAGCAGCTTGGAGAGCGGCGCGAACACCGGGGAGCTGTTTTTT. This translates into CASSLESGANTGELFF.

The rearrangement joins TRBV4-1 to TRBJ1-6, with D perhaps TRBD1 (6 bases). The germline V gene encodes CDR1 MGHRA and CDR2 YSYEKL. Trimming removed 1 base from V and 10 bases from J, with 14 bases in between. This CDR3 has 15 amino acids. The CDR3 DNA is TGCGCCAGCAGCCAAGCCCGGACAGTGAAATCACCCCTCCACTTT. It encodes CASSQARTVKSPLHF.

This clone occurred a few times. The chain uses TRBV6-4 and TRBJ1-2, with TRBD1 identical over 7 bases. Germline assignment: CDR1 MRHNA and CDR2 SNTAGT. V lost 5 bases, J lost 4 bases, and 10 bases stayed unmatched. CDR3 length: 15 residues. CDR3 in DNA: TGTGCCAGCAGTTGGCCCGACAGGGCTGGCTATGGCTACACCTTC. Its protein is CASSWPDRAGYGYTF.

The V call is TRBV4-2, the J call TRBJ1-1, with 10 bases matching TRBD1. This CDR3 is built from 14 residues. Germline lookup yields CDR1 LGHNA and CDR2 YNFKEQ. V lost 4 bases and J lost 5; bases outside the gene matches: 4. The CDR3 nucleotides read TGTGCCAGCAGCCTGGAGGACAGGGGGACTGAAGCTTTCTTT. It yields the protein CASSLEDRGTEAFF.

This clone was detected only a few times. The J gene is TRBJ1-4, the V gene TRBV28, with 8 positions matching TRBD1. Germline CDR1 and CDR2: MDHEN and SYDVKM. V was pared by 5 bases and J by 6 bases, with 8 bases of the junction left unmatched. This CDR3 has 15 amino acids. CDR3 coding DNA: TGTGCCAGCAGTGTGACAGGGGAGGGGTATGAAAAACTGTTTTTT. Its translation: CASSVTGEGYEKLFF.

Only a few counts were recorded for this clone. Within the sample, other DNA sequences also encode this same CDR3. The chain joins TRBV6-5 to TRBJ1-1, with unresolved D. The CDR3 is 13 amino acids. Trimming left V 5 bases short and J 1 base short, with 8 bases between. Germline V gene data show CDR1 as MNHEY and CDR2 as SVGAGI. The CDR3 is CASSLQQNTEAFF. The CDR3 coding sequence is TGTGCCAGCAGTCTTCAACAGAACACTGAAGCTTTCTTT.

The chain employs TRBV28 and TRBJ2-1, with D tentatively TRBD2 (6 bases). The CDR3 length is 14 residues. Germline V gene sequence: CDR1 MDHEN, CDR2 SYDVKM. V was trimmed by 6 bases and J by 4 bases, leaving 13 bases between them. The CDR3 coding sequence is TGTGCCAGCAGGCTCGGGGGAAGATACAATGAGCAGTTCTTC. Protein sequence: CASRLGGRYNEQFF. The full variable domain, in which reference TRBV28 and TRBJ2-1 provide the parts outside the CDR3, is DVKVTQSSRYLVKRTGEKVFLECVQDMDHENMFWYRQDPGLGLRLIYFSYDVKMKEKGDIPEGYSVSREKKERFSLILESASTNQTSMYLCASRLGGRYNEQFFGPGTRLTVL.

This clone was observed a handful of times. V usage is TRBV7-8 and J usage is TRBJ1-4; D is possibly TRBD1 (5 bases). Trimming took 5 bases from V and 3 from J, leaving 13 bases between them. CDR1 SGHVS and CDR2 FQNEAQ come from the germline V gene. The CDR3 runs to 15 residues. This chain's CDR3 is CASSVTGLANEKLFF. CDR3 bases: TGTGCCAGCAGCGTTACAGGCCTGGCTAATGAAAAACTGTTTTTT.

This clone was found a few times. V usage is TRBV29-1 and J usage is TRBJ2-3, with 9 nucleotides matching TRBD1. In germline, CDR1 is SQVTM, CDR2 ANQGSEA. The CDR3 covers 15 residues. The J segment lost 1 base and the V segment lost 6 bases, leaving 8 bases of the junction unmatched. The CDR3 loop reads CSVLGGQGGTDTQYF. Written as DNA, the CDR3 is TGCAGCGTCTTAGGGGGACAGGGAGGCACAGATACGCAGTATTTT.

CDR3 nucleotide sequence: TGTGCCAGCAGACCTGGTGGAGGGGGCTTAGGTTATGGCTACACCTTC. This sequence encodes CASRPGGGGLGYGYTF. The chain is built from TRBV7-2 and TRBJ1-2, with 7 positions matching TRBD1. With V trimmed by 6 bases and J by 5 bases, 15 bases remained unmatched. CDR3 length: 16 residues. Germline CDR1 SGHTA, CDR2 FQGNSA. The full variable domain, rest sourced from reference TRBV7-2 and TRBJ1-2, is GAGVSQSPSNKVTEKGKDVELRCDPISGHTALYWYRQSLGQGLEFLIYFQGNSAPDKSGLPSDRFSAERTGGSVSTLTIQRTQQEDSAVYLCASRPGGGGLGYGYTFGSGTRLTVV.

Only a few counts were recorded for this clone. This chain joins TRBV10-3 and TRBJ1-5; 7 bases are a match to TRBD1. Trimming took 4 bases from V and 5 from J; bases not matched to a gene: 2. CDR1 and CDR2 (germline): ENHRY, SYGVKD. CDR3 length: 13 residues. The CDR3 DNA follows: TGTGCCATCAGTGCAGACAGGGATCAGCCCCAGCATTTT. It is translated as CAISADRDQPQHF.

This clone has only a few counts. This chain joins TRBV6-1 and TRBJ2-7; 7 nucleotides line up with TRBD1. The CDR3 contains 13 residues. Germline V gene sequence: CDR1 MNHNS, CDR2 SASEGT. V dropped 6 bases and J dropped 2; count of bases not matched to a gene: 4. The CDR3 spells CASSETGAYEQYF. The CDR3 nucleotides are TGTGCCAGCAGCGAAACAGGGGCCTACGAGCAGTACTTC.

The chain joins TRBV11-2 to TRBJ2-3, with D possibly matching TRBD2 (5 bases). Deletions cut 0 bases from V and 5 bases from J, with 12 bases between. The CDR3 sequence is 15 residues long. Per the germline V gene, CDR1 is SGHAT and CDR2 is FQNNGV. The CDR3: CASSLESSRLDTQYF. As DNA, the CDR3 is TGTGCCAGCAGCTTAGAGTCTAGCAGGTTAGATACGCAGTATTTT.

This clone showed up just a few times. The gene calls are TRBV9 and TRBJ2-6; TRBD1 matches at 8 bases. The CDR3 consists of 17 residues. Trimming at V came to 4 bases and at J to 2 bases, leaving 8 bases not matched to a gene. CDR1 and CDR2 from the germline V gene are SGDLS and YYNGEE. CDR3 nucleotide sequence: TGTGCCAGCAGCCCGCCGACAGGGGAAGCTGGGGCCAACGTCCTGACTTTC. Its protein is CASSPPTGEAGANVLTF.

The sample holds a few counts of this clone. The chain recombines TRBV6-1 with TRBJ2-5; no clear D gene. V shed 5 bases and J shed 5 bases, with 12 bases lying between them. Germline CDR1 is MNHNS and CDR2 is SASEGT. The CDR3 loop spans 13 amino acids. The CDR3 is CASSPREKETQYF. The CDR3 bases are TGTGCCAGCAGTCCCCGTGAGAAGGAGACCCAGTACTTC.

This clone was picked up a small number of times. The chain is built from TRBV12-5 and TRBJ2-1, with D maybe TRBD1 (6 bases). Germline CDR1 reads LGHNT; CDR2 reads FRNRAP. Trimming took 6 bases from V and 4 from J, leaving 13 bases between them. The CDR3 runs to 14 residues. The CDR3 sequence: CASGQGSSYNEQFF. In DNA, the CDR3 is TGTGCTAGTGGACAGGGATCCTCTTACAATGAGCAGTTCTTC.

This clone was observed a handful of times. The chain recombines TRBV28 with TRBJ2-3, with 7 bases lining up with TRBD1. The CDR3 extends over 13 amino acids. V shed 10 bases and J 2 bases; nucleotides not matched to a gene: 6. Germline CDR1 and CDR2: MDHEN and SYDVKM. CDR3 sequence: CATWDSPTDTQYF. The CDR3 DNA reads as TGTGCCACCTGGGACAGTCCCACAGATACGCAGTATTTT.

This clone was observed a handful of times. V is TRBV2 and J is TRBJ2-5; possibly TRBD2 for D (6 bases). V was shortened by 7 bases and J by 1 base, with 10 bases between the two germline ends. Germline assignment: CDR1 SNHLY and CDR2 FYNNEI. The CDR3 consists of 13 residues. This CDR3 reads CASTWDFQETQYF. The CDR3 DNA reads TGTGCCAGCACCTGGGACTTCCAAGAGACCCAGTACTTC.